Included here is one T cell receptor (beta chain) sequence, with context. Some clones are missing from TCRdb's copy, which holds only in-frame ones; the method was immunoSEQ multiplex PCR. The sample lists approximately 2,000,000 clones; just over 90% were seen once. There are 11 residues in the CDR3. The germline CDR1 and CDR2 sequences are WSHSY and SAAADI. Trimming pared 6 bases from V and 6 bases from J, leaving 9 bases between. The data are from a study of shared clonotypes between healthy human individuals. CD45RO-negative, CCR7-positively selected cells formed the naive CD8 fraction, excluding terminally differentiated effector memory CD45RA+ cells.

Input material: naive CD8+ T cells from PBMCs. This sequence joins TRBV10-2 and TRBJ2-7, with D unclear. This sequence originates from a man between 18 and 35 years old in good health. Some clones in this sample may be carry-over from other donors' samples. CDR3 residues: CASREVSEQYF. The DNA of the CDR3 is TGCGCCAGCAGAGAGGTTTCCGAGCAGTACTTC.